This entry lists 30 T cell receptor beta chains sequenced from one sample in a study of shared clonotypes between healthy human individuals (dated by TCRdb to about 2020). For the CD8 naive samples, CD45RO-negative cells were positively selected for CCR7, yielding a CD45RA+CCR7+ population from which TemRA cells were excluded. To prepare the library, the immunoSEQ multiplex PCR assay was applied. TCRdb obtained this table from immuneACCESS and retained in-frame rearrangements with V and J assigned. These tables miss some clones; where compared with another copy, unresolved V genes account for less than half of the shortfall, and the remainder is unexplained. The sample table records some 1,900,000 clones; 85% to 95% of these occur just once. Clones ranked in the top ten supply 0.95% to 1.5% of the sample. The specimen sequenced was naive CD8+ T cells sorted from blood. This specimen's cell subset or site label, per the study, means: CD45RA+CCR7+. The receptors come from a man aged 18 to 29 in good health.

The J gene is TRBJ1-3, the V gene TRBV25-1; 7 nucleotides match TRBD1. CDR3 length equals 15 residues. From germline, CDR1 is MGHDK and CDR2 SYGVNS. J gave up 0 bases and V 6 bases, and 5 bases lay outside the gene matches. Here the CDR3 reads CASRRQGSSGNTIYF. CDR3 bases: TGTGCCAGCAGAAGACAGGGCTCCTCTGGAAACACCATATATTTT.

CDR3 protein: CASSYHGTGDTEAFF. DNA for the CDR3: TGTGCCAGCAGCTATCATGGGACAGGGGACACTGAAGCTTTCTTT. The chain carries TRBV5-8 and TRBJ1-1, with TRBD1 identical over 10 bases. Germline values: CDR1 SGHTS, CDR2 YDEGEE. Trimming took 3 bases from V and 3 from J; bases not matched to a gene: 5. The CDR3 contains 15 residues.

CDR3 amino acids: CASTPAGEADTQYF. In DNA form, the CDR3 reads TGTGCCAGCACCCCAGCGGGGGAGGCGGATACGCAGTATTTT. The chain combines TRBV28 with TRBJ2-3; 8 nucleotides line up with TRBD2. This CDR3 is built from 14 residues. Per germline, CDR1 MDHEN and CDR2 SYDVKM. The V and J ends lost 7 bases and 6 bases, in that order; junction bases with no gene match: 9.

The genes are TRBV5-1 and TRBJ2-1; the D gene could be TRBD1 or TRBD2 (5 bases each). CDR3 length: 18 amino acids. The germline V and J ends were trimmed by 3 bases and 4 bases, with 23 bases remaining between them. From germline, CDR1 is SGHRS and CDR2 YFSETQ. The CDR3 DNA follows: TGCGCCAGCAGCTCGGTGCTAGAACGGGGCTCACATTACAATGAGCAGTTCTTC. This encodes CASSSVLERGSHYNEQFF.

J is TRBJ1-2 and V is TRBV10-2; D gene unclear. V dropped 2 bases and J dropped 5 bases, with 9 bases sitting between them. The germline gives CDR1 WSHSY, CDR2 SAAADI. This CDR3 spans 13 amino acids. This chain's CDR3 is CASSELPNYGYTF. In nucleotides, the CDR3 is TGCGCCAGCAGTGAGCTTCCAAATTATGGCTACACCTTC.

The rearrangement joins TRBV29-1 to TRBJ2-3, with 7 nucleotides matching TRBD1. This CDR3 spans 11 amino acids. CDR1 and CDR2 (germline): SQVTM, ANQGSEA. In DNA form, the CDR3 reads TGCACGGGACAGAGCACAGATACGCAGTATTTT. As protein: CTGQSTDTQYF.

CDR3 nucleotide sequence: TGTGCCAGCAGCCTCGGGGGGAGGAACACTGAAGCTTTCTTT. Translation: CASSLGGRNTEAFF. The chain carries TRBV7-9 and TRBJ1-1; D is possibly TRBD1 (5 bases). The germline gives CDR1 SEHNR, CDR2 FQNEAQ (reference sequence). This CDR3 region has 14 residues. V was trimmed by 5 bases and J by 1 base, leaving 11 bases between them.

The V and J genes are TRBV6-6 and TRBJ2-7; 7 bases align to TRBD2. The ends lost 11 bases at V and 0 bases at J; junction bases unmatched: 7. CDR3 size: 13 residues. The germline V gene encodes CDR1 MNHNY and CDR2 SVGAGI (reference sequence). The CDR3 sequence is CACRGGSSYEQYF. The CDR3 DNA reads as TGTGCCTGCCGGGGCGGGAGCTCCTACGAGCAGTACTTC.

With respect to this clone: At the DNA level, this CDR3 is encoded by other sequences in the same sample as well. The V call is TRBV10-1, the J call TRBJ2-3, with a weak D call TRBD1 (5 bases). V shed 2 bases and J shed 3 bases, with 9 bases lying between them. The CDR3 contains 14 residues. Germline V gene data show CDR1 as WNHNN and CDR2 as SYGVQD (reference sequence). CDR3 DNA sequence: TGCGCCAGCAGTGAGGGCAGGACAACAGATACGCAGTATTTT. Translating it yields CASSEGRTTDTQYF.

The CDR3: CASSEILALHEQYF. The DNA of the CDR3 is TGTGCCAGCAGTGAGATACTAGCGCTCCACGAGCAGTACTTC. The V gene is TRBV2, the J gene TRBJ2-7; 7 bases align to TRBD2. J was trimmed by 5 bases and V by 3 bases; bases with no gene match: 7. This CDR3 comprises 14 residues. Germline V CDR1 and CDR2: SNHLY, FYNNEI.

This clone showed up just once. The rearrangement links TRBV6-6 to TRBJ2-7, with TRBD1 identical over 10 bases. CDR3 length equals 16 residues. With 7 bases clipped from V and 4 bases from J, the junction kept 13 bases outside the gene matches. In germline, CDR1 is MNHNY, CDR2 SVGAGI (reference sequence). CDR3 in amino acids: CASKLGNDRGLYEQYF. CDR3 nucleotides: TGTGCCAGCAAGTTGGGGAATGACAGGGGGCTGTACGAGCAGTACTTC.

Of note for this clone: The same CDR3 can be traced to other DNA sequences in this sample. V usage is TRBV27 and J usage is TRBJ2-7; the D gene could be TRBD1 or TRBD2 (5 bases each). The CDR3 length is 12 residues. Germline V gene lookup returns CDR1 MNHEY and CDR2 SMNVEV (reference sequence). The V end was cut by 8 bases, the J end by 0 bases, with 8 bases between. CDR3 sequence (DNA): TGTGCCAGCGCAGGGAGCTCCTACGAGCAGTACTTC. It specifies CASAGSSYEQYF.

This rearrangement joins TRBV7-8 to TRBJ2-5, with D perhaps assigned TRBD1 or TRBD2 (5 bases each). The V end was cut by 5 bases, the J end by 2 bases, with 15 bases between. CDR3 length: 15 amino acids. Per germline, CDR1 SGHVS and CDR2 FQNEAQ. The CDR3 DNA follows: TGTGCCAGCAGCGACGAATTGGGGGTTCAAGAGACCCAGTACTTC. It is translated as CASSDELGVQETQYF.

V usage is TRBV4-3 and J usage is TRBJ2-5, with D unclear. Germline lookup yields CDR1 LGHNA and CDR2 YSLEER. Between the trimmed V and J ends, which lost 0 bases and 2 bases, there was a span of 10 bases. There are 15 residues in the CDR3. CDR3 DNA sequence: TGCGCCAGCAGCCAAGATGAGGCTCGACAAGAGACCCAGTACTTC. Translating gives CASSQDEARQETQYF.

This clone was found once. The chain has TRBV6-7 and TRBJ2-5, with D uncertain. TRBV6-7 carries the ORF label, with uncertain function. The ends were cut back, 7 bases at V and 4 bases at J, with 10 bases in the middle. This CDR3 has 12 amino acids. The CDR3 spells CASMVRIETQYF. CDR3 in DNA: TGTGCCAGCATGGTCCGAATAGAGACCCAGTACTTC.

As concerns this clone: Other DNA sequences within the sample encode an identical CDR3. V is TRBV7-2 and J is TRBJ2-5; D is perhaps TRBD2 (6 bases). The length of the CDR3 is 16 residues. The V gene's germline CDR1 is SGHTA and CDR2 FQGNSA. The ends were cut back, 1 base at V and 1 base at J, with 13 bases in the middle. CDR3 nucleotides: TGTGCCAGCAGCTTAGTGGGTAGCGGAGGCCAAGAGACCCAGTACTTC. Translating it yields CASSLVGSGGQETQYF.

This rearrangement joins TRBV6-1 to TRBJ2-7, with D unresolved. CDR1 MNHNS and CDR2 SASEGT come from the germline V gene. The CDR3 consists of 14 residues. Trimming stripped 2 bases from V and 5 bases from J, with 13 bases between. CDR3 loop: CASSENFASHEQYF. In DNA, the CDR3 is TGTGCCAGCAGTGAAAACTTTGCGAGTCACGAGCAGTACTTC.

V gene TRBV28 combines with J gene TRBJ2-7; 9 bases agree with TRBD1. Looked up from germline, CDR1 is MDHEN and CDR2 is SYDVKM. CDR3 size: 14 residues. The J segment lost 2 bases and the V segment lost 4 bases, leaving 3 bases of the junction unmatched. CDR3 amino acids: CASSSGQGPYEQYF. The CDR3 bases are TGTGCCAGCAGTTCGGGACAGGGCCCCTACGAGCAGTACTTC.

The chain joins TRBV14 to TRBJ2-7; D tentatively fits TRBD1 or TRBD2 (5 bases each). Deletions cut 4 bases from V and 2 bases from J, with 12 bases between. This CDR3 is 14 amino acids long. The germline gives CDR1 SGHDN, CDR2 FVKESK. In DNA form, the CDR3 reads TGTGCCAGCAGCCCCCCCCAGGGAGCCTACGAGCAGTACTTC. This sequence encodes CASSPPQGAYEQYF.

The V call is TRBV11-2, the J call TRBJ1-1; 8 bases match TRBD1. V dropped 4 bases and J dropped 4; count of bases not matched to a gene: 8. Germline V CDR1 and CDR2: SGHAT, FQNNGV. The CDR3 spans 15 residues. This chain's CDR3 is CASSSGQGWGTEAFF. The CDR3 DNA reads as TGTGCCAGCAGCTCCGGACAGGGCTGGGGCACTGAAGCTTTCTTT. Variable domain in full (rest from reference TRBV11-2 and TRBJ1-1): EAGVAQSPRYKIIEKRQSVAFWCNPISGHATLYWYQQILGQGPKLLIQFQNNGVVDDSQLPKDRFSAERLKGVDSTLKIQPAKLEDSAVYLCASSSGQGWGTEAFFGQGTRLTVV.

The gene calls are TRBV5-4 and TRBJ2-3, with TRBD1 matching 11 bases. CDR1 and CDR2 (germline): SGHNT, YYREEE (reference sequence). The trim removed 1 base at V and 4 bases at J, leaving 5 bases unmatched. The CDR3 extends over 16 amino acids. CDR3 amino acids: CASSLIGTGGPDTQYF. The CDR3 region has the DNA TGTGCCAGCAGCTTGATTGGGACAGGGGGGCCAGATACGCAGTATTTT.

As for this clone: Other nucleotide sequences in the sample specify the same CDR3. V is TRBV5-6 and J is TRBJ2-7; D is uncertain. This CDR3 has 12 residues. V gave up 4 bases and J gave up 3 bases, with 8 bases separating them. Germline V gene sequence: CDR1 SGHDT, CDR2 YYEEEE. The CDR3 DNA is TGTGCCAGCAGCCTGGCTAGCTACGAGCAGTACTTC. As protein: CASSLASYEQYF.

Here the CDR3 DNA reads TGCGCCAGCAGCCAGCCCGGACTAGCGGAGCCCTCTGGGGCCAACGTCCTGACTTTC. The encoded protein is CASSQPGLAEPSGANVLTF. V gene TRBV4-1 combines with J gene TRBJ2-6; 10 nucleotides line up with TRBD2. V gave up 3 bases and J gave up 0 bases; unmatched junction bases: 8. The CDR3 spans 19 residues. Germline CDR1 reads MGHRA; CDR2 reads YSYEKL.

The V gene is TRBV28, the J gene TRBJ1-4, with D unresolved. The length of the CDR3 is 14 residues. Germline V lookup: CDR1 MDHEN, CDR2 SYDVKM. The V and J ends lost 2 bases and 3 bases respectively, with 7 bases between them. The CDR3 loop reads CASSLMDANEKLFF. The CDR3 region has the DNA TGTGCCAGCAGTTTAATGGACGCTAATGAAAAACTGTTTTTT.

The V gene is TRBV18, the J gene TRBJ1-2; tentative D call: TRBD1 (5 bases). The V end was cut by 0 bases, the J end by 4 bases, with 15 bases between. The CDR3 contains 16 residues. From germline, CDR1 is KGHSH and CDR2 LQKENI. The CDR3 region is CASSPPSGGLVYGYTF. CDR3 bases: TGTGCCAGCTCACCACCATCCGGGGGGTTGGTCTATGGCTACACCTTC.

The chain combines TRBV5-1 with TRBJ2-7; 8 bases are a match to TRBD1. The CDR3 length is 15 residues. Germline V gives CDR1 SGHRS, CDR2 YFSETQ. V dropped 4 bases and J dropped 3; count of bases not matched to a gene: 9. The CDR3 reads CASSLGQGRLYEQYF. DNA of the CDR3: TGCGCCAGCAGCCTCGGACAGGGTCGCCTCTACGAGCAGTACTTC.

A note on this clone: A much larger clone differs from this one at a single base, so this may be a read error. The chain combines TRBV11-1 with TRBJ1-1; D not resolved. CDR3 length equals 12 residues. Germline CDR1 and CDR2: SGHAT and FQDESV (reference sequence). The V gene lost 3 bases and the J gene lost 0 bases, with 2 bases spanning the gap. CDR3 sequence reads: CASSLMNTEAFF. CDR3 nucleotide sequence: TGTGCCAGCAGCTTGATGAACACTGAAGCTTTCTTT.

The chain uses TRBV6-5 and TRBJ1-5; D not certain. CDR1 and CDR2 from the germline V gene are MNHEY and SVGAGI. V was pared by 6 bases and J by 2 bases, with 14 bases between. This CDR3 spans 15 amino acids. The CDR3 nucleotides read TGTGCCAGCAGCCCCGACGGAGAGGGCAATCAGCCCCAGCATTTT. Translating gives CASSPDGEGNQPQHF.

As regards this clone: Other DNA sequences in this specimen translate into the identical CDR3. This chain connects TRBV27 to TRBJ2-7; 9 nucleotides line up with TRBD1. V shed 5 bases and J 6 bases; nucleotides not matched to a gene: 5. This CDR3 is built from 13 residues. Germline assignment: CDR1 MNHEY and CDR2 SMNVEV (reference sequence). The CDR3 nucleotides are TGTGCCAGCAGTCTGACAGGGGGTCGCGAGCAGTACTTC. As protein: CASSLTGGREQYF.

To note about this clone: This CDR3 is also generated by other DNA sequences in the sample. The genes are TRBV7-9 and TRBJ1-1; D might be TRBD1 (6 bases). V lost 1 base and J lost 2, with 11 bases in between. CDR3 length: 15 amino acids. Germline V CDR1 and CDR2: SEHNR, FQNEAQ (reference sequence). The CDR3 DNA sequence: TGTGCCAGCAGCTTAGGACGGGGGCTAAACACTGAAGCTTTCTTT. This translates into CASSLGRGLNTEAFF.